These T cell receptor beta chains were read from a single sample in a study of T cell responses to AZD1222 COVID-19 vaccine. This table comes from immunoSEQ multiplex PCR, and its TCRdb copy is limited to in-frame clones, with some not included. Of 90,000 to 150,000 clones in the sample, around nine tenths were seen once. The specimen comprised peripheral blood, sampled on day 0 of AZD1222 vaccination. The origin of the receptors is an adult in good health. Both conserved end residues are part of each CDR3. Fields, in order: J gene, D gene, clone size, V gene, CDR3 DNA, CDR3 protein. The D gene is left open where the match is weak. Clone size, where shown, is once, few, many, or a class for clones that have expanded.

j_call: TRBJ1-5
d_call: -
clone_size: -
v_call: TRBV6-2/TRBV6-3
cdr3_nt: TGTGCCAGCAGTTCTGGTTGGGTCAATCAGCCCCAGCATTTT
cdr3_aa: CASSSGWVNQPQHF

j_call: TRBJ1-5
d_call: -
clone_size: -
v_call: TRBV3-1/TRBV3-2
cdr3_nt: TGTGCCAGCAGCCAAGAGTGTTTTGGGAATCAGCCCCAGCATTTT
cdr3_aa: CASSQECFGNQPQHF

j_call: TRBJ2-7
d_call: -
clone_size: -
v_call: TRBV21-1
cdr3_nt: TGTGCCAGCTATTGCTCTCGGGGAAGCTCCTACGAGCAGTACTTC
cdr3_aa: CASYCSRGSSYEQYF

j_call: TRBJ2-4
d_call: -
clone_size: -
v_call: TRBV2
cdr3_nt: TGTGCCAGCACGTTAGGCTCCGGGGGAAACATTCAGTACTTC
cdr3_aa: CASTLGSGGNIQYF

j_call: TRBJ1-1
d_call: -
clone_size: once
v_call: TRBV28
cdr3_nt: TGTGCCAGCAGTTTATTCGGGGGCGGAATTACAAACACTGAAGCTTTCTTT
cdr3_aa: CASSLFGGGITNTEAFF

j_call: TRBJ2-1
d_call: TRBD1
clone_size: -
v_call: TRBV6-4
cdr3_nt: TGTGCCAGCAGTACCGACAGGGTGAGCCGCTACAATGAGCAGTTCTTC
cdr3_aa: CASSTDRVSRYNEQFF

j_call: TRBJ2-1
d_call: TRBD2
clone_size: -
v_call: TRBV7-2
cdr3_nt: TGTGCCAGCAGCTTAGTTTTTGCGGGGGGGCCAGGGCCCTACAATGAGCAGTTCTTC
cdr3_aa: CASSLVFAGGPGPYNEQFF

j_call: TRBJ2-7
d_call: TRBD1
clone_size: -
v_call: TRBV4-2
cdr3_nt: TGTGCCAGCAGCCCTATCCCCGGGACAGGGGGCCACGAGCAGTACTTC
cdr3_aa: CASSPIPGTGGHEQYF

j_call: TRBJ1-2
d_call: -
clone_size: once
v_call: TRBV29-1
cdr3_nt: TGCAGCGTTGAAGGCCCGCTTTATGGCTACACCTTC
cdr3_aa: CSVEGPLYGYTF

j_call: TRBJ1-3
d_call: -
clone_size: few
v_call: TRBV3-1/TRBV3-2
cdr3_nt: TGTGCCAGCAGCCAAGAAAGGGTTTCTGGAAACACCATATATTTT
cdr3_aa: CASSQERVSGNTIYF

j_call: TRBJ2-5
d_call: TRBD1
clone_size: -
v_call: TRBV7-8
cdr3_nt: TGTGCCAGCAGCTTAGTCGGGCAGGGGGCTGAGACCCAGTACTTC
cdr3_aa: CASSLVGQGAETQYF

j_call: TRBJ1-2
d_call: -
clone_size: -
v_call: TRBV27
cdr3_nt: TGTGCCAGCAGACAGGGTGGTGGCTATGGCTACACCTTC
cdr3_aa: CASRQGGGYGYTF

j_call: TRBJ1-3
d_call: -
clone_size: -
v_call: TRBV3-1/TRBV3-2
cdr3_nt: TGTGCCAGCAGCCCCCCGGGGAGAGGGGGTGGAAACACCATATATTTT
cdr3_aa: CASSPPGRGGGNTIYF

j_call: TRBJ1-6
d_call: -
clone_size: -
v_call: TRBV14
cdr3_nt: TGTGCCAGCAGGATGGTCGATAATTCACCCCTCCACTTT
cdr3_aa: CASRMVDNSPLHF

j_call: TRBJ2-1
d_call: TRBD2
clone_size: -
v_call: TRBV5-5
cdr3_nt: TGTGCCAGCAGCCTCCTAGCGGGGGGGTACAATGAGCAGTTCTTC
cdr3_aa: CASSLLAGGYNEQFF

j_call: TRBJ1-2
d_call: TRBD1
clone_size: -
v_call: TRBV9
cdr3_nt: TGTGCCAGCAGCGTCGACAGGGGGCTCTATGGCTACACCTTC
cdr3_aa: CASSVDRGLYGYTF

j_call: TRBJ2-5
d_call: TRBD2
clone_size: once
v_call: TRBV10-3
cdr3_nt: TGTGCCATCAGTGAGACTAGCGGGGCCCAAGAGACCCAGTACTTC
cdr3_aa: CAISETSGAQETQYF

j_call: TRBJ2-7
d_call: -
clone_size: -
v_call: TRBV28
cdr3_nt: TGTGCCAGCAGTTTTGTGGGGGGGCTTTTTCACGAGCAGTACTTC
cdr3_aa: CASSFVGGLFHEQYF